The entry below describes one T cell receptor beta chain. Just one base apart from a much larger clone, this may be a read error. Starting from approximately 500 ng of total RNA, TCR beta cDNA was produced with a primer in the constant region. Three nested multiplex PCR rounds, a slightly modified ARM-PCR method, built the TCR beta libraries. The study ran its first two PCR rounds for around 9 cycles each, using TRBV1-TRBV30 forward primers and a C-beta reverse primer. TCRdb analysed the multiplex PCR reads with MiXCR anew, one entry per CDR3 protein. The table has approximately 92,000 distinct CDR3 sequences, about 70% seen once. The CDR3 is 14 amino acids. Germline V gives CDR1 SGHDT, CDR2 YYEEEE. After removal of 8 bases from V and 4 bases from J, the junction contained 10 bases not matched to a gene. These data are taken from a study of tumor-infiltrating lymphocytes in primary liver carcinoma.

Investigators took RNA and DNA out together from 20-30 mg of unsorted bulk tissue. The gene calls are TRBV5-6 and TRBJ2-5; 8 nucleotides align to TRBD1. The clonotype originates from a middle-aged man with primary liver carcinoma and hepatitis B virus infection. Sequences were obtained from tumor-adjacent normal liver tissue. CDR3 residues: CARSTGQGRETQYF. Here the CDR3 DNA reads TGTGCCAGGAGCACCGGACAGGGTAGAGAGACCCAGTACTTC.